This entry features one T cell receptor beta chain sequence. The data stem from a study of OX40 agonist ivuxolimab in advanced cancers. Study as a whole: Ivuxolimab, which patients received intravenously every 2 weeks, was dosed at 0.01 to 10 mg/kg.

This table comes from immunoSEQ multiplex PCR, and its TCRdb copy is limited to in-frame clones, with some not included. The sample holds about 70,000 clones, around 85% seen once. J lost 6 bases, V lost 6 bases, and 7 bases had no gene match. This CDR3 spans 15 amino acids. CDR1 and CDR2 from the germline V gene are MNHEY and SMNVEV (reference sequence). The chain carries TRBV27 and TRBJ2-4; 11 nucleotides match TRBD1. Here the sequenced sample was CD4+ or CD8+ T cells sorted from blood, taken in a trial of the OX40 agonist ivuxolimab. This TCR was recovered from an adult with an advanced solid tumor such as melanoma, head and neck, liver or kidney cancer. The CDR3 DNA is TGTGCCAGCAGGCCGGGACAGGGGGTTGGAAACATTCAGTACTTC. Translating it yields CASRPGQGVGNIQYF.